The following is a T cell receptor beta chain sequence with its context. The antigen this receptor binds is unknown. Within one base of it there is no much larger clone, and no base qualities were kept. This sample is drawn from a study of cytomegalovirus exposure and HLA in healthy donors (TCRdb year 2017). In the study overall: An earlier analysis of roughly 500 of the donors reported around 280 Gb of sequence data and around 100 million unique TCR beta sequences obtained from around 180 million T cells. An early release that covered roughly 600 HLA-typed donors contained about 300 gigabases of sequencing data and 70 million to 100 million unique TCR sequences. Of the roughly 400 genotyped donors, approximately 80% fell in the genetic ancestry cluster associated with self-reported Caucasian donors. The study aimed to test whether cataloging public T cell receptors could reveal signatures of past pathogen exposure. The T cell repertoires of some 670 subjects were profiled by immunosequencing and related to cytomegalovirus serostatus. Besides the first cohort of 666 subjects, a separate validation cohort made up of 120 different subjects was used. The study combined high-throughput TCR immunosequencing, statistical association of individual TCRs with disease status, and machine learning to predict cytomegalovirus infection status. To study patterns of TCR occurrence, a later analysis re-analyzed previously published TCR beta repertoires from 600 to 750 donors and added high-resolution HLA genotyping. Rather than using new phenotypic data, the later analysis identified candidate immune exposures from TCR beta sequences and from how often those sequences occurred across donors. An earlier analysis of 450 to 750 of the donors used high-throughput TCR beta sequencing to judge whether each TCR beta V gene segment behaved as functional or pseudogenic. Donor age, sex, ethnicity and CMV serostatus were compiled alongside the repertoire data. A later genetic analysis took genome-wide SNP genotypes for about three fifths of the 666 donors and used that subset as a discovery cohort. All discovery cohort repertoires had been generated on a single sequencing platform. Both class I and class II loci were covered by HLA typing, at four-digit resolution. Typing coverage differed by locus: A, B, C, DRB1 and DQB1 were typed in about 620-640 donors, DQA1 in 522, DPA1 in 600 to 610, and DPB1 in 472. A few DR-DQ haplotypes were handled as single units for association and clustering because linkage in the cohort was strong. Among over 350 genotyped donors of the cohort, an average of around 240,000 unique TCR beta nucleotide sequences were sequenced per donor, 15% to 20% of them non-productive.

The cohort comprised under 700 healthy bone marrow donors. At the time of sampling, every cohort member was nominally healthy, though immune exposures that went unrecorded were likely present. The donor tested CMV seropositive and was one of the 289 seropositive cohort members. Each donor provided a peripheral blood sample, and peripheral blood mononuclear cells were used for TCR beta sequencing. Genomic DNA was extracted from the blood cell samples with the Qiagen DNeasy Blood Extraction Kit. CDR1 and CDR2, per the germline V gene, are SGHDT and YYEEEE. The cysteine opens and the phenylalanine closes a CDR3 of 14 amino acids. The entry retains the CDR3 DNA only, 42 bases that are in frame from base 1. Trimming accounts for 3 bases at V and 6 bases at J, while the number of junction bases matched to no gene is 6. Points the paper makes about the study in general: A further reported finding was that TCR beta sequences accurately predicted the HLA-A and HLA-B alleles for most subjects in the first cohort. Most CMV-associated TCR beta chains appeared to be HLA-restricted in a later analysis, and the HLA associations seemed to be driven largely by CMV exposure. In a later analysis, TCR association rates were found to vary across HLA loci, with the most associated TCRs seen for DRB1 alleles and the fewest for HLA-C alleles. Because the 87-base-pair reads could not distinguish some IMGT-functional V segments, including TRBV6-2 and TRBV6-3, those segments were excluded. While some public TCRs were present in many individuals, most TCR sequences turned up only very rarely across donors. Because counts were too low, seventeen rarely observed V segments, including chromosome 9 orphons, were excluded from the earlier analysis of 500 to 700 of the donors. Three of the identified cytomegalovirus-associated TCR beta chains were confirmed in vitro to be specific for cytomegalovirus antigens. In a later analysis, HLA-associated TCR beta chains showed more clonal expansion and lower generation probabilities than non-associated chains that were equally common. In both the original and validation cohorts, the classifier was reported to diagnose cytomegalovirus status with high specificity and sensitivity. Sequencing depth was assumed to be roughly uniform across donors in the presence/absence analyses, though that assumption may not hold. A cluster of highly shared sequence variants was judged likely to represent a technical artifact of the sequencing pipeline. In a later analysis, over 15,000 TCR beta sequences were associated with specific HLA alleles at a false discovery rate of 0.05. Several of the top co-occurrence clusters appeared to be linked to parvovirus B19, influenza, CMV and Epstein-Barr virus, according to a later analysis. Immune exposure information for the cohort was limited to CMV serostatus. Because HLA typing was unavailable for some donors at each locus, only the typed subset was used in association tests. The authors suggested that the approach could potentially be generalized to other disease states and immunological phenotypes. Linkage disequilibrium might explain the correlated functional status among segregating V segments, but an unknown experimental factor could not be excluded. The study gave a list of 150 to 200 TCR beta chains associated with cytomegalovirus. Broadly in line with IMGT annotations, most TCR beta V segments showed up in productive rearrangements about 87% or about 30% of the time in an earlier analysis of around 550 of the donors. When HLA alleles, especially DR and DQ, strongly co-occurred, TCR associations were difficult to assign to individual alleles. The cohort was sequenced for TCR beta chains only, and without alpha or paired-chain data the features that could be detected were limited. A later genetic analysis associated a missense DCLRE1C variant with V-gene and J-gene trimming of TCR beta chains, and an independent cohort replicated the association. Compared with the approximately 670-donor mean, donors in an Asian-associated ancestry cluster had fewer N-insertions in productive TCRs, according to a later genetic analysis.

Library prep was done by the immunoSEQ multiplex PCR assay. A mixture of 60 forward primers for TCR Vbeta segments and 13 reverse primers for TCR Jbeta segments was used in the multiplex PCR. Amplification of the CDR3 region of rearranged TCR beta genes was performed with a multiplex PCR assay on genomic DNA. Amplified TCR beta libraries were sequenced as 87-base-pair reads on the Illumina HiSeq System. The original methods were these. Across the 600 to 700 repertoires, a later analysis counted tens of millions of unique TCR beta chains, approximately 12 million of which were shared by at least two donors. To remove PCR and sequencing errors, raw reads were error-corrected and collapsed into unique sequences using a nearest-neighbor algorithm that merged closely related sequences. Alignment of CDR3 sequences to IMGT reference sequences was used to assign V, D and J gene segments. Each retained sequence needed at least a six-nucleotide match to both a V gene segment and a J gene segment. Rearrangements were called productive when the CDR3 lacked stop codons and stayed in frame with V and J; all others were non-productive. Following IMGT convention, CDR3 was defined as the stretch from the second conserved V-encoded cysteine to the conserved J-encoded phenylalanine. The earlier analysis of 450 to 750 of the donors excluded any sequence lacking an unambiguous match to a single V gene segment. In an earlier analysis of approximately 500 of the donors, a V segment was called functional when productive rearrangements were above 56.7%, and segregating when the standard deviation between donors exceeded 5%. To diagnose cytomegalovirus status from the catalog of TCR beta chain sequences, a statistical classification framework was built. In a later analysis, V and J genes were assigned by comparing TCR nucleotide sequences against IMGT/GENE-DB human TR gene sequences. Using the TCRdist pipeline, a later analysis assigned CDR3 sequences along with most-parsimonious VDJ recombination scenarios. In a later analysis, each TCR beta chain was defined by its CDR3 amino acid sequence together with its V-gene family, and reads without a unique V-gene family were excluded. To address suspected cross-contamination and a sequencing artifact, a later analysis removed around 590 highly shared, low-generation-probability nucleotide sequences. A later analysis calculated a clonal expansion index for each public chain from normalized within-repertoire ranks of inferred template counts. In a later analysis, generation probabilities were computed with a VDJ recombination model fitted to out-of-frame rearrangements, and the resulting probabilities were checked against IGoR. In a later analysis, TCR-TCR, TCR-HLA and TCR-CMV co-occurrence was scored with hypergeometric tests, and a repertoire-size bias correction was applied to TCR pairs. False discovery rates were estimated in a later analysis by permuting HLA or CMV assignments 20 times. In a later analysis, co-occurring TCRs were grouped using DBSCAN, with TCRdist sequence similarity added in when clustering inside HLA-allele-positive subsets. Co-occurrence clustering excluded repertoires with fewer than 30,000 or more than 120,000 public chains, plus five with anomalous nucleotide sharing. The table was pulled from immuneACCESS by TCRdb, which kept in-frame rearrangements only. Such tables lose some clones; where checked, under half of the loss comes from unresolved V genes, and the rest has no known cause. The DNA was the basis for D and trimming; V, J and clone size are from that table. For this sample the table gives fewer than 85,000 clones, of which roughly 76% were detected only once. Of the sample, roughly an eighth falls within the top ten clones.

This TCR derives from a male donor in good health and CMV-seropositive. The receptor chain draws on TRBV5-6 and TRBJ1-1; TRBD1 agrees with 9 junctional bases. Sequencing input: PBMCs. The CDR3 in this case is CASSWGQGGAEAFF. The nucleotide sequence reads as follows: TGTGCCAGCAGCTGGGGACAGGGAGGGGCTGAAGCTTTCTTT.